This T cell receptor beta chain was recovered during a study of blood T cell repertoires in COVID-19. V dropped 5 bases and J dropped 0 bases, with 14 bases sitting between them. CDR1 and CDR2 from the germline V gene are SGHTA and FQGNSA. CDR3 length equals 15 residues. The table came from immunoSEQ multiplex PCR; TCRdb's copy has only in-frame clones and leaves some out. The table records roughly 68,000 clones, about 91% of them present only once. The chain employs TRBV7-2 and TRBJ2-7; TRBD2 is a possible D gene (6 bases). This receptor was obtained from a woman between 70 and 85 years old with acute or convalescent COVID-19. The sequenced sample consisted of peripheral blood. CDR3 DNA sequence: TGTGCCAGCAGCCCCAGCGGGCCTAGCTCCTACGAGCAGTACTTC. It specifies CASSPSGPSSYEQYF.